A single sample gave rise to the 16 T cell receptor beta chains below, sequenced in a study of regulatory T cells in long-lasting Graves disease (dated by TCRdb to about 2021). The library came from multiplex PCR. TCRdb records Illumina HiSeq 4000 as the sequencer. iRepertoire HTBI primers and Arm-PCR amplification of CDR3 regions were used to construct TCR beta libraries. The public sequencing data were trimmed at Q25 with fastp and processed into clonotypes with MiXCR by TCRdb, which kept only in-frame beta chains. Every CDR3 protein is listed once, alongside the most common genes and DNA of its rows. The sample table contains about 620,000 distinct CDR3 sequences; only one count was recorded for about 16% of them. About 18% of the sample is held by the ten biggest clonotypes. What the time point label conveys for this sample: newly diagnosed GD, antithyroid drugs for less than 3 months. For both TCR sequencing and RNA sequencing, RNA was extracted from PBMCs using TRIzol.

The same sample was also studied in work on T cells in Graves' hyperthyroidism and ophthalmopathy.

Specimen: peripheral blood mononuclear cells (PBMCs), collected at new diagnosis, from a patient treated with antithyroid drugs. The receptors were sampled from a woman aged 25 to 39 with Graves disease. Donor details come from another sample of the same person, matched by shared clones.

This clonotype occurred many times. The J gene is TRBJ2-1, the V gene TRBV7-2; TRBD1 aligns across 7 bases. CDR3 size: 15 residues. Looked up from germline, CDR1 is SGHTA and CDR2 is FQGNSA. Trimming at V came to 1 base and at J to 5 bases, leaving 5 bases not matched to a gene. The CDR3 sequence: CASSLVTGAHNEQFF. As DNA, the CDR3 is TGTGCCAGCAGCTTAGTAACAGGGGCCCACAATGAGCAGTTCTTC.

This clonotype was seen at least ten times. The V gene is TRBV6-1, the J gene TRBJ1-1; D is possibly TRBD1 (5 bases). The length of the CDR3 is 14 residues. Germline values: CDR1 MNHNS, CDR2 SASEGT. The V and J ends lost 6 bases and 6 bases respectively, with 17 bases between them. CDR3 protein: CASRQTTVGSEAFF. CDR3 bases: TGTGCCAGCAGACAGACGACAGTTGGTTCTGAAGCTTTCTTT.

This clonotype was recorded at least ten times. The V call is TRBV12-3 or TRBV12-4, the J call TRBJ2-1, with 7 positions matching TRBD1. CDR3 size: 15 residues. The junction had 9 bases not matched to a gene; V was cut back by 6 bases and J by 4 bases. In nucleotides, the CDR3 is TGTGCCAGCAGGAGACAGGGAATAGGATACAATGAGCAGTTCTTC. This gives the protein CASRRQGIGYNEQFF.

This clonotype was counted only a few times. The chain couples TRBV15 to TRBJ1-5; tentatively, D is TRBD1 (5 bases). Trimming shortened V by 1 base and J by 5 bases, and 12 bases separated the two germline ends. CDR1 and CDR2 (germline): LNHNV, YYDKDF (reference sequence). The CDR3 covers 15 residues. The CDR3 DNA is TGTGCCACCAGCAGAGGGCAGGGAACACATCAGCCCCAGCATTTT. Translated: CATSRGQGTHQPQHF.

At least ten counts were recorded for this clonotype. The gene calls are TRBV7-3 and TRBJ2-5; 8 bases fit TRBD1. Per germline, CDR1 SGHTA and CDR2 FQGTGA. The CDR3 runs 17 residues. The V gene end was trimmed by 1 base and the J gene end by 4 bases; junction bases not matched to a gene: 11. Here the CDR3 DNA reads TGTGCCAGCAGCTTAAATCTTCAGGGGGCAGGCTCAGAGACCCAGTACTTC. Protein sequence: CASSLNLQGAGSETQYF.

This clonotype was observed a handful of times. The chain uses TRBV19 and TRBJ1-5, with 8 positions matching TRBD1. V gave up 2 bases and J gave up 6 bases; unmatched junction bases: 6. This CDR3 spans 15 amino acids. Germline-derived CDR1 and CDR2 are LNHDA and SQIVND (reference sequence). The CDR3, as DNA: TGTGCCAGTAGTATACCCGCAGGGGGCGTTCAGCCCCAGCATTTT. Its protein is CASSIPAGGVQPQHF.

J is TRBJ1-4 and V is TRBV5-6; 8 bases agree with TRBD1. After removal of 0 bases from V and 4 bases from J, the junction contained 8 bases not matched to a gene. The CDR3 is 17 residues long. Germline-derived CDR1 and CDR2 are SGHDT and YYEEEE. CDR3 region: CASSLGGRGRSNEKLFF. The CDR3 DNA follows: TGTGCCAGCAGCTTGGGGGGCAGGGGGCGAAGTAATGAAAAACTGTTTTTT. Based on the CDR3 plus reference TRBV5-6 and TRBJ1-4, the full variable domain is DAGVTQSPTHLIKTRGQQVTLRCSPKSGHDTVSWYQQALGQGPQFIFQYYEEEERQRGNFPDRFSGHQFPNYSSELNVNALLLGDSALYLCASSLGGRGRSNEKLFFGSGTQLSVL.

This clonotype occurred many times. CDR3 sequence reads: CASSSDGAEKLFF. In DNA, the CDR3 is TGTGCCAGCAGCTCCGATGGGGCCGAAAAACTGTTTTTT. The chain employs TRBV7-9 and TRBJ1-4; TRBD1 is a possible D gene (5 bases). V lost 4 bases, J lost 8 bases, and 11 bases lay in between. CDR3 length: 13 residues. Per the germline V gene, CDR1 is SEHNR and CDR2 is FQNEAQ (reference sequence).

The count of this clonotype is one. V gene TRBV7-3 combines with J gene TRBJ2-3; D call uncertain. The CDR3 consists of 13 residues. Germline CDR1 reads SGHTA; CDR2 reads FQGTGA. Trimming stripped 3 bases from V and 4 bases from J, with 8 bases between. CDR3 DNA sequence: TGTGCCAGCAGCTTGATCCTTGCAGATACGCAGTATTTT. This translates into CASSLILADTQYF.

This clonotype has only a few counts. The genes are TRBV12-3 or TRBV12-4 and TRBJ1-5; D call uncertain. This CDR3 spans 13 amino acids. Trimming shortened V by 3 bases and J by 6 bases, and 9 bases separated the two germline ends. CDR3 sequence (DNA): TGTGCCAGCAGTTTGAGTTCGGTTCAGCCCCAGCATTTT. Translating gives CASSLSSVQPQHF.

This clonotype was seen only once. This chain uses TRBV11-2 with TRBJ2-1; D is unclear. Germline values: CDR1 SGHAT, CDR2 FQNNGV. V lost 4 bases to trimming and J lost 2 bases, with 15 bases between them. This CDR3 spans 16 amino acids. The CDR3 loop is CASSSPVRGTYNEQFF. For the CDR3, the DNA is TGTGCCAGCAGCTCCCCAGTACGAGGCACCTACAATGAGCAGTTCTTC.

This clonotype was counted many times. The CDR3: CASDAPNRDTIYF. In DNA, the CDR3 is TGTGCCAGCGACGCGCCCAACCGGGACACCATATATTTT. V usage is TRBV12-3 or TRBV12-4 and J usage is TRBJ1-3; D not resolved. The CDR3 is 13 amino acids. V was trimmed by 8 bases and J by 8 bases, leaving 16 bases between them.

This clonotype has a count of ten or more. The chain carries TRBV7-8 and TRBJ1-2; weak D call: TRBD1 (5 bases). In germline, CDR1 is SGHVS, CDR2 FQNEAQ. The CDR3 spans 13 residues. Deletions cut 3 bases from V and 7 bases from J, with 12 bases between. The CDR3 spells CASSLGGYSGYTF. The DNA for the CDR3 is TGTGCCAGCAGCTTGGGGGGGTACTCTGGCTACACCTTC.

At least ten counts were recorded for this clonotype. This rearrangement joins TRBV7-2 to TRBJ2-7; D is ambiguous. The V and J ends lost 5 bases and 2 bases respectively, with 10 bases between them. This CDR3 region has 13 residues. Per the germline V gene, CDR1 is SGHTA and CDR2 is FQGNSA. The chain's CDR3 is CASSTTGTYEQYF. The CDR3 DNA reads TGTGCCAGCAGCACGACTGGGACCTACGAGCAGTACTTC.

The chain recombines TRBV5-1 with TRBJ2-1, with 12 bases matching TRBD1. J was trimmed by 4 bases and V by 4 bases; bases with no gene match: 18. Germline loops: CDR1 SGHRS, CDR2 YFSETQ. The CDR3 spans 20 residues. The CDR3 loop reads CASSGLGTGGSGGRYNEQFF. CDR3 nucleotide sequence: TGCGCCAGCAGCGGACTCGGGACAGGGGGCTCTGGCGGGAGATACAATGAGCAGTTCTTC. The full variable domain, rest sourced from reference TRBV5-1 and TRBJ2-1, is KAGVTQTPRYLIKTRGQQVTLSCSPISGHRSVSWYQQTPGQGLQFLFEYFSETQRNKGNFPGRFSGRQFSNSRSEMNVSTLELGDSALYLCASSGLGTGGSGGRYNEQFFGPGTRLTVL.

This clonotype was picked up many times. CDR3 DNA sequence: TGTGCCAGCAGTCAACACAGGGGGTTAGGCGAGCAGTACTTC. It translates to CASSQHRGLGEQYF. This chain links TRBV27 with TRBJ2-7, with 8 nucleotides matching TRBD1. V dropped 5 bases and J dropped 6; count of bases not matched to a gene: 9. Germline values: CDR1 MNHEY, CDR2 SMNVEV (reference sequence). The CDR3 is 14 residues long.